Following are 26 T cell receptor beta chains from one sample sequenced in a study of T-cell memory formation after mild COVID-19. TCRdb used MiXCR to reprocess the 5' RACE reads, holding one entry per CDR3 protein. The sample includes some 340,000 distinct CDR3 sequences, 13% of them seen just once. The material sequenced was PBMCs or a T cell subset sorted from them (not recorded which). All receptors come from a man between 18 and 29 years old who had mild COVID-19 (a few samples of this study predate the infection). Cell type and time point are not known.

This clonotype was seen a few times. The DNA for the CDR3 is TGTGCCACCAGTGATTTGGAAGGGGATCAGCCCCAGCATTTT. It is translated as CATSDLEGDQPQHF. The chain couples TRBV24-1 to TRBJ1-5, with D maybe TRBD1 (5 bases). The V end was cut by 0 bases, the J end by 5 bases, with 7 bases between. The length of the CDR3 is 14 residues. Germline CDR1 and CDR2: KGHDR and SFDVKD.

V gene TRBV30 combines with J gene TRBJ2-1; perhaps TRBD2 as D (6 bases). Germline V CDR1 and CDR2: GTSNPN, SVGIG (reference sequence). The CDR3 totals 16 residues. Trimming stripped 3 bases from V and 0 bases from J, with 15 bases between. CDR3 protein: CAWREGDFSSYNEQFF. DNA of the CDR3: TGTGCCTGGAGGGAAGGGGACTTCAGCTCCTACAATGAGCAGTTCTTC. The full variable domain, in which reference TRBV30 and TRBJ2-1 provide the parts outside the CDR3, is SQTIHQWPATLVQPVGSPLSLECTVEGTSNPNLYWYRQAAGRGLQLLFYSVGIGQISSEVPQNLSASRPQDRQFILSSKKLLLSDSGFYLCAWREGDFSSYNEQFFGPGTRLTVL.

J is TRBJ2-1 and V is TRBV7-2; the D is unclear. V dropped 2 bases and J dropped 12 bases, with 17 bases sitting between them. The CDR3 contains 14 residues. Germline V gene lookup returns CDR1 SGHTA and CDR2 FQGNSA. For the CDR3, the DNA is TGTGCCAGCAGCTTATCTGGTGACGTACTTTGGCAGTTCTTC. It encodes CASSLSGDVLWQFF.

The chain uses TRBV10-2 and TRBJ2-1, with 12 bases matching TRBD2. The CDR3 is 18 residues long. V was pared by 0 bases and J by 9 bases, with 12 bases of the junction left unmatched. The germline gives CDR1 WSHSY, CDR2 SAAADI. CDR3 region: CASSESAGASGRAVEQFF. The DNA for the CDR3 is TGCGCCAGCAGTGAGTCGGCAGGGGCTAGCGGGAGGGCCGTTGAGCAGTTCTTC.

The table lists this clonotype with a few counts. The chain employs TRBV20-1 and TRBJ1-6, with a possible D match to TRBD1 (6 bases). CDR1 is DFQATT, CDR2 SNEGSKA, per germline (reference sequence). The CDR3 sequence is 15 residues long. Deletions cut 3 bases from V and 5 bases from J, with 14 bases between. As DNA, the CDR3 is TGCAGTGCTAGGCGGGGGCCTGATGATAATTCACCCCTCCACTTT. It specifies CSARRGPDDNSPLHF.

Only a few counts were recorded for this clonotype. The CDR3 DNA sequence: TGTGCCATCAGTGAGGGACAGGGACCTAACGGTGAAAAACTGTTTTTT. This translates into CAISEGQGPNGEKLFF. The chain has TRBV10-3 and TRBJ1-4, with 8 bases identical to TRBD1. Unmatched junction bases numbered 9, after V lost 2 bases and J lost 7 bases. This CDR3 comprises 16 residues. CDR1 and CDR2 from the germline V gene are ENHRY and SYGVKD.

This clonotype has a handful of counts. This CDR3 reads CASSARSQGLEAFF. DNA for the CDR3: TGTGCCAGCAGCGCCCGATCACAGGGTCTCGAAGCTTTCTTT. The V call is TRBV7-2, the J call TRBJ1-1; D is perhaps TRBD1 (6 bases). V was shortened by 5 bases and J by 8 bases, with 18 bases between the two germline ends. The CDR3 loop spans 14 amino acids. Germline V gene sequence: CDR1 SGHTA, CDR2 FQGNSA.

About this clonotype: One base away lies a much larger clone, so this may be a sequencing read error. The chain uses TRBV7-2 and TRBJ2-1; D is possibly TRBD1 (6 bases). Trimming removed 8 bases from V and 8 bases from J, with 19 bases in between. The germline CDR1 and CDR2 sequences are SGHTA and FQGNSA. The CDR3 is 14 amino acids. The CDR3 sequence is CASGTTQGIHEQFF. The CDR3 DNA follows: TGTGCCAGCGGCACGACCCAGGGGATTCATGAGCAGTTCTTC.

This clonotype appeared a few times. The chain joins TRBV28 to TRBJ2-3, with TRBD2 identical over 14 bases. This CDR3 is built from 16 residues. Germline-derived CDR1 and CDR2 are MDHEN and SYDVKM. The J segment lost 7 bases and the V segment lost 2 bases, leaving 5 bases of the junction unmatched. As DNA, the CDR3 is TGTGCCAGCAGTTTAGGACTAGCGGGGGGCTTGTATACGCAGTATTTT. Protein sequence: CASSLGLAGGLYTQYF.

The rearrangement joins TRBV21-1 to TRBJ2-1; the table's D gene call, TRBD1, was not cross checked with the DNA. TRBV21-1 is deemed a pseudogene. The CDR3 spans 12 residues. CDR3 nucleotides: TGTGCCAGCTCGGGGGCCTGGAATGAGCAGTTCTTC. Translation: CASSGAWNEQFF.

The J gene is TRBJ2-2, the V gene TRBV18; D is uncertain. This CDR3 is 13 amino acids long. Germline V CDR1 and CDR2: KGHSH, LQKENI. Trimming left V 2 bases short and J 5 bases short, with 6 bases between. The CDR3 sequence is CASSPVTTGELFF. CDR3 nucleotide sequence: TGTGCCAGCTCACCAGTGACTACCGGGGAGCTGTTTTTT.

This clonotype was seen ten or more times. The chain uses TRBV5-1 and TRBJ2-6; 12 nucleotides match TRBD1. V shed 0 bases, J shed 3 bases, and the junction held 4 bases outside the gene matches. CDR3 length: 18 amino acids. The germline V gene encodes CDR1 SGHRS and CDR2 YFSETQ. DNA for the CDR3: TGCGCCAGCAGCTTGGAGGGACAGGGGGCGCATGGGGCCAACGTCCTGACTTTC. Translation gives CASSLEGQGAHGANVLTF.

This clonotype was seen repeatedly, ten times or more. This chain connects TRBV7-2 to TRBJ2-7; no reliable D call. V was trimmed by 2 bases and J by 3 bases, leaving 8 bases between them. The V gene's germline CDR1 is SGHTA and CDR2 FQGNSA. There are 13 residues in the CDR3. In DNA, the CDR3 is TGTGCCAGCAGCTTAAGCCCCTACTACGAGCAGTACGTC. As protein: CASSLSPYYEQYV.

This clonotype came up a few times. This chain connects TRBV18 to TRBJ1-2; TRBD1 matches 8 bases. Unmatched junction bases numbered 7, after V lost 6 bases and J lost 4 bases. Germline values: CDR1 KGHSH, CDR2 LQKENI. The CDR3 loop spans 14 amino acids. CDR3: CASSSDTGGYGYTF. The DNA of the CDR3 is TGTGCCAGCTCGTCCGATACAGGGGGCTATGGCTACACCTTC. Filled out from reference TRBV18 and TRBJ1-2, the complete variable domain reads NAGVMQNPRHLVRRRGQEARLRCSPMKGHSHVYWYRQLPEEGLKFMVYLQKENIIDESGMPKERFSAEFPKEGPSILRIQQVVRGDSAAYFCASSSDTGGYGYTFGSGTRLTVV.

In its sample, this clonotype was seen a few times. The rearrangement joins TRBV27 to TRBJ2-7, with 8 bases identical to TRBD1. Germline assignment: CDR1 MNHEY and CDR2 SMNVEV (reference sequence). Losses at the gene ends were 5 bases for V and 3 bases for J; bases not matched to a gene: 6. The CDR3 is 14 residues long. CDR3 loop: CASSPRTGYYEQYF. The CDR3 region has the DNA TGTGCCAGCAGTCCGAGGACAGGGTACTACGAGCAGTACTTC.

This clonotype was observed once. The gene calls are TRBV6-2 or TRBV6-3 and TRBJ2-3, with 9 bases aligning to TRBD2. This CDR3 region has 16 residues. Germline V gene data show CDR1 as MNHEY and CDR2 as SVGEGT. V lost 2 bases and J lost 7; bases outside the gene matches: 10. CDR3 bases: TGTGCCAGCAGTTACGCCCCGGCAGCGGGGGGTCATACGCAGTATTTT. Encoded protein: CASSYAPAAGGHTQYF.

There are a few counts of this clonotype. V and J are TRBV4-3 and TRBJ2-5; D is tentatively TRBD1 or TRBD2 (6 bases each). V was trimmed by 4 bases and J by 6 bases, leaving 18 bases between them. The germline V gene encodes CDR1 LGHNA and CDR2 YSLEER. The CDR3 extends over 15 amino acids. CDR3 amino acids: CASSRATGGGKTQYF. As DNA, the CDR3 is TGCGCCAGCAGCCGAGCGACAGGAGGGGGAAAGACCCAGTACTTC.

This clonotype was picked up a small number of times. The CDR3 DNA reads as TGCAGTGCTAGAGATTTCCAGGGGGTAGATACGCAGTATTTT. This translates into CSARDFQGVDTQYF. The rearrangement uses TRBV20-1 and TRBJ2-3, with 7 bases fitting TRBD1. J gave up 5 bases and V 0 bases, and 5 bases lay outside the gene matches. The CDR3 totals 14 residues. Germline CDR1 reads DFQATT; CDR2 reads SNEGSKA (reference sequence).

This chain links TRBV15 with TRBJ2-2; weak D call: TRBD2 (5 bases). Germline CDR1 LNHNV, CDR2 YYDKDF (reference sequence). The CDR3 sequence is 14 residues long. Deletions cut 1 base from V and 7 bases from J, with 10 bases between. The CDR3 region is CATSRVRESGELFF. The CDR3 coding sequence is TGTGCCACCAGCAGAGTAAGGGAGAGCGGGGAGCTGTTTTTT.

Concerning this clonotype: One end of the junction varies from germline; a read error may be responsible. The V call is TRBV20-1, the J call TRBJ1-1; D unresolved. The CDR3 has 13 amino acids. Germline V gene data show CDR1 as DFQATT and CDR2 as SNEGSKA (reference sequence). CDR3 DNA: TGCAGTGCCAGAGAGCCGGGGAACACTGAAGCTTTCTTT. Amino acid sequence: CSAREPGNTEAFF.

This clonotype was recorded a few times. The genes are TRBV11-2 and TRBJ1-2; the match to TRBD1 covers 7 bases. The CDR3 sequence is 18 residues long. Germline assignment: CDR1 SGHAT and CDR2 FQNNGV. Losses at the gene ends were 2 bases for V and 4 bases for J; bases not matched to a gene: 16. CDR3 region: CASSLRNLRDSVGYGYTF. Written as DNA, the CDR3 is TGTGCCAGCAGCTTAAGAAATTTACGGGACAGCGTTGGCTATGGCTACACCTTC.

This chain connects TRBV11-1 to TRBJ2-1; the D gene is possibly TRBD2 (5 bases). Germline V CDR1 and CDR2: SGHAT, FQDESV (reference sequence). The CDR3 totals 11 residues. Trimming took off 0 bases at V and 11 bases at J, with 5 bases between the two ends. As DNA, the CDR3 is TGTGCCAGCAGCTTAGCCGGGAAGCAGTTCTTC. Translating it yields CASSLAGKQFF.

The rearrangement links TRBV29-1 to TRBJ1-4; 8 bases are shared with TRBD1. From germline, CDR1 is SQVTM and CDR2 ANQGSEA. The CDR3 is 13 residues long. The junction had 6 bases not matched to a gene; V was cut back by 4 bases and J by 8 bases. The CDR3 region has the DNA TGCAGCGTTGTGATCCAGGGGGCGGAAAAACTGTTTTTT. It is translated as CSVVIQGAEKLFF.

The genes are TRBV5-6 and TRBJ1-1; tentative D call: TRBD1 (5 bases). Trimming left V 7 bases short and J 0 bases short, with 13 bases between. Germline CDR1 SGHDT, CDR2 YYEEEE. The length of the CDR3 is 14 residues. The CDR3 loop reads CASVHGGVNTEAFF. CDR3 nucleotide sequence: TGTGCCAGCGTACACGGGGGGGTGAACACTGAAGCTTTCTTT. The variable domain in full, completed from reference TRBV5-6 and TRBJ1-1, reads DAGVTQSPTHLIKTRGQQVTLRCSPKSGHDTVSWYQQALGQGPQFIFQYYEEEERQRGNFPDRFSGHQFPNYSSELNVNALLLGDSALYLCASVHGGVNTEAFFGQGTRLTVV.

The chain has TRBV4-2 and TRBJ1-1; D is unclear. V was pared by 3 bases and J by 6 bases, with 14 bases between. The CDR3 runs 14 residues. Germline-derived CDR1 and CDR2 are LGHNA and YNFKEQ. For the CDR3, the DNA is TGTGCCAGCAGCCACCTTGCATCGCTCCCTGAAGCTTTCTTT. Translation gives CASSHLASLPEAFF.

V and J are TRBV7-9 and TRBJ2-1; no definite D call. With 5 bases removed from V and 9 bases from J, the gap between germline ends came to 26 bases. The CDR3 totals 17 residues. CDR1 and CDR2 (germline): SEHNR, FQNEAQ (reference sequence). This CDR3 reads CASSTAGGVGLNIEQFF. Written as DNA, the CDR3 is TGTGCCAGCAGCACAGCAGGTGGTGTAGGGCTGAACATTGAGCAGTTCTTC.